The 11 T cell receptor beta chains listed next were all sequenced from one sample in a study of OX40 agonist ivuxolimab in advanced cancers. Assay: immunoSEQ multiplex PCR; the TCRdb copy retains only in-frame clones and omits some. This sample has tens of thousands of clones; 70% to 90% occur once, and the top ten carry 4% to 6%. Source: CD4+ or CD8+ T cells sorted from blood, taken in a trial of the OX40 agonist ivuxolimab. The receptor set was obtained from an adult with an advanced solid tumor such as melanoma, head and neck, liver or kidney cancer.

This rearrangement joins TRBV6-5 to TRBJ2-2; no reliable D call. V was shortened by 2 bases and J by 6 bases, with 7 bases between the two germline ends. The germline V gene encodes CDR1 MNHEY and CDR2 SVGAGI. The CDR3 spans 13 residues. Written as DNA, the CDR3 is TGTGCCAGCAGTTACCCGGGCGCCGGGGAGCTGTTTTTT. This gives the protein CASSYPGAGELFF.

The gene calls are TRBV4-1 and TRBJ1-6; D ambiguous. V was trimmed by 8 bases and J by 14 bases, leaving 19 bases between them. Germline CDR1 MGHRA, CDR2 YSYEKL. The CDR3 extends over 13 amino acids. CDR3 in amino acids: CASGPLLPSALHF. The CDR3 region has the DNA TGCGCCAGCGGACCCCTTTTACCCTCCGCCCTCCACTTT.

The J gene is TRBJ2-6, the V gene TRBV4-2, with 9 positions matching TRBD1. The J segment lost 1 base and the V segment lost 1 base, leaving 5 bases of the junction unmatched. The CDR3 has 18 amino acids. Per the germline V gene, CDR1 is LGHNA and CDR2 is YNFKEQ. CDR3: CASSQVVGTGSGANVLTF. The CDR3 DNA sequence: TGTGCCAGCAGCCAAGTTGTAGGGACAGGGTCTGGGGCCAACGTCCTGACTTTC.

Here the CDR3 DNA reads TGTGCCAGCAGTTCTCTTCCGAATGGACAGGATAGCAATCAGCCCCAGCATTTT. Its translation: CASSSLPNGQDSNQPQHF. The rearrangement links TRBV28 to TRBJ1-5; TRBD1 matches at 7 bases. Trimming took 4 bases from V and 0 from J; bases not matched to a gene: 12. Germline V gives CDR1 MDHEN, CDR2 SYDVKM. CDR3 length equals 18 residues.

The chain recombines TRBV19 with TRBJ2-7; D is uncertain. Between the trimmed V and J ends, which lost 1 base and 5 bases, there was a span of 3 bases. The CDR3 is 11 amino acids. The germline CDR1 and CDR2 sequences are LNHDA and SQIVND (reference sequence). DNA of the CDR3: TGTGCCAGTAGTATAGGGAACGAGCAGTACTTC. Translation gives CASSIGNEQYF.

The sample holds one count of this clone. The CDR3 is CASSTSTPSTDTQYF. The CDR3, as DNA: TGTGCCAGCAGTACATCTACGCCGAGCACAGATACGCAGTATTTT. The chain links TRBV28 to TRBJ2-3; D is unresolved. Germline CDR1 and CDR2: MDHEN and SYDVKM. Trimming left V 5 bases short and J 0 bases short, with 12 bases between. The CDR3 is 15 amino acids.

Details on this clone: An end of the junction differs from the germline gene, which may be a read error. This chain links TRBV10-3 with TRBJ2-1, with a possible D match to TRBD2 (5 bases). Germline V gives CDR1 ENHRY, CDR2 SYGVKD. The CDR3 runs to 13 residues. CDR3 protein: CAISVRTANGQFF. The CDR3 DNA is TGTGCCATCAGTGTTAGGACTGCGAATGGGCAGTTCTTC.

The chain joins TRBV11-2 to TRBJ2-1; 8 bases are shared with TRBD1. The length of the CDR3 is 17 residues. Germline V gene sequence: CDR1 SGHAT, CDR2 FQNNGV. V was clipped by 0 bases and J by 7 bases; unmatched bases: 11. The CDR3 DNA follows: TGTGCCAGCAGCTTAGACCTGACAGGGGTAAATATGAATGAGCAGTTCTTC. This codes for CASSLDLTGVNMNEQFF.

This clone was seen only once. The CDR3 DNA is TGTGCCAGCGGGCGGATGGGATACGATGAGCAGTTCTTC. Amino acids: CASGRMGYDEQFF. The J gene is TRBJ2-1, the V gene TRBV11-3; D uncertain. This CDR3 comprises 13 residues. Germline assignment: CDR1 SGHNT and CDR2 YENEEA. V dropped 8 bases and J dropped 8 bases, with 16 bases sitting between them.

The rearrangement joins TRBV10-3 to TRBJ2-7; the match to TRBD2 covers 8 bases. The junction had 8 bases not matched to a gene; V was cut back by 5 bases and J by 5 bases. This CDR3 spans 14 amino acids. Germline V CDR1 and CDR2: ENHRY, SYGVKD. DNA of the CDR3: TGTGCCATCAGTTCCTTGGGACTAGGTCACGAGCAGTACTTC. This codes for CAISSLGLGHEQYF.

By share, this clone ranks as medium-sized. The genes are TRBV4-3 and TRBJ1-2, with 9 bases lining up with TRBD1. Trimming took 4 bases from V and 4 from J; bases not matched to a gene: 16. This CDR3 comprises 18 residues. The V gene's germline CDR1 is LGHNA and CDR2 YSLEER. CDR3 region: CASSRQRTGTGYVYGYTF. The DNA for the CDR3 is TGCGCCAGCAGCCGCCAAAGGACCGGGACAGGGTATGTCTATGGCTACACCTTC.